A selection of T cell receptor beta chains follows, all from one sample in a study of spatial heterogeneity in lung cancer. TCRdb passed the 5' RACE reads through MiXCR, listing each CDR3 protein once. The sample records around 100,000 distinct CDR3 sequences, approximately 4.4% being singletons. The sample in question was lung tumor tissue, obtained at surgery. The receptors derive from a male donor with early-stage non-small cell lung cancer. CDR3s include the opening cysteine and the closing phenylalanine or tryptophan. The order of the fields is clone size, V gene, J gene, D gene, CDR3 protein, CDR3 DNA. The D gene is left open where the match is weak. Only some rows state a clone size, as once, few, many or a class for expanded clones.

size: many; V: TRBV14; J: TRBJ1-2; D: -; CDR3: CASSPLPGSGYTF; DNA: TGTGCCAGCAGCCCCCTGCCAGGGAGCGGCTACACCTTC
size: many; V: TRBV28; J: TRBJ1-2; D: TRBD1; CDR3: CASSTGQDWDGYTF; DNA: TGTGCCAGCAGCACGGGACAGGACTGGGATGGCTACACCTTC
size: many; V: TRBV5-1; J: TRBJ2-1; D: TRBD1; CDR3: CASSLNTGGGWNEQFF; DNA: TGCGCCAGCAGCTTGAATACAGGGGGCGGCTGGAATGAGCAGTTCTTC
size: many; V: TRBV3-1; J: TRBJ2-3; D: -; CDR3: CASSHRRNF; DNA: TGTGCCAGCAGCCACCGTCGGAATTTT
size: many; V: TRBV24-1; J: TRBJ2-2; D: -; CDR3: CATSDHTDGELFF; DNA: TGTGCCACCAGTGACCACACAGACGGGGAGCTGTTTTTT
size: many; V: TRBV7-9; J: TRBJ1-1; D: -; CDR3: CASSLAPSEAFF; DNA: TGTGCCAGCAGCTTAGCACCCTCTGAAGCTTTCTTT
size: many; V: TRBV20-1; J: TRBJ2-7; D: -; CDR3: CSVQGAPNPIFHEQYF; DNA: TGCAGTGTCCAAGGTGCTCCGAACCCCATTTTTCACGAGCAGTACTTC
size: many; V: TRBV3-1; J: TRBJ2-5; D: -; CDR3: CASSHLSRDGDSGTQYF; DNA: TGTGCCAGCAGCCACCTGAGTAGGGACGGGGATTCCGGGACCCAGTACTTC
size: many; V: TRBV20-1; J: TRBJ1-1; D: TRBD1; CDR3: CSADRRTGNAEAFF; DNA: TGCAGTGCTGACCGCCGGACAGGGAACGCTGAAGCTTTCTTT
size: many; V: TRBV20-1; J: TRBJ2-7; D: -; CDR3: CSARGRLYEQYF; DNA: TGCAGTGCTAGGGGACGGCTCTACGAGCAGTACTTC
size: -; V: TRBV28; J: TRBJ1-2; D: TRBD1; CDR3: CASSPLIGQGTGGYTF; DNA: TGTGCCAGCAGTCCCCTGATAGGACAGGGGACGGGTGGCTACACCTTC
size: many; V: TRBV24-1; J: TRBJ2-5; D: TRBD1; CDR3: CATSVGQGATEPQYF; DNA: TGTGCCACCAGTGTCGGACAGGGCGCCACAGAGCCCCAGTACTTC
size: many; V: TRBV4-2; J: TRBJ2-1; D: TRBD2; CDR3: CASSPSAGARYNEQFF; DNA: TGTGCCAGCAGCCCATCGGCGGGAGCCCGATACAATGAGCAGTTCTTC
size: many; V: TRBV4-1; J: TRBJ1-5; D: TRBD1; CDR3: CASSHAGQGNQPQHF; DNA: TGCGCCAGCAGCCATGCGGGACAGGGAAATCAGCCCCAGCATTTT
size: few; V: TRBV28; J: TRBJ1-5; D: TRBD1; CDR3: CASSRRTGGNQPQHF; DNA: TGTGCCAGCAGTAGGAGGACAGGTGGCAATCAGCCCCAGCATTTT
size: many; V: TRBV5-5; J: TRBJ2-2; D: -; CDR3: CASSLVLATGELFF; DNA: TGTGCCAGCAGCTTGGTTCTAGCAACCGGGGAGCTGTTTTTT
size: many; V: TRBV27; J: TRBJ1-1; D: TRBD1; CDR3: CASSYRGKNTEAFF; DNA: TGTGCCAGCAGTTACAGGGGCAAGAACACTGAAGCTTTCTTT
size: many; V: TRBV27; J: TRBJ1-1; D: -; CDR3: CASSFGPENTEAFF; DNA: TGTGCCAGCAGTTTTGGACCTGAGAACACTGAAGCTTTCTTT
size: many; V: TRBV11-2; J: TRBJ2-1; D: TRBD2; CDR3: CASSFEGGINEQFF; DNA: TGTGCCAGCAGCTTTGAGGGAGGGATCAATGAGCAGTTCTTC
size: many; V: TRBV4-2; J: TRBJ1-6; D: -; CDR3: CASSQVGGGASYNSPLHF; DNA: TGTGCCAGCAGTCAAGTCGGGGGGGGCGCTTCCTATAATTCACCCCTCCACTTT
size: many; V: TRBV11-2; J: TRBJ2-7; D: -; CDR3: CASSLDNEHYEQYF; DNA: TGTGCCAGCAGCTTAGACAATGAACATTACGAGCAGTACTTC
size: many; V: TRBV5-6; J: TRBJ1-4; D: -; CDR3: CASSARGTGNEKLFF; DNA: TGTGCCAGCAGTGCGCGGGGGACGGGTAATGAAAAACTGTTTTTT
size: many; V: TRBV2; J: TRBJ2-1; D: TRBD2; CDR3: CASSKTSGSHNEQFF; DNA: TGTGCCAGCAGTAAAACTAGCGGGAGCCACAATGAGCAGTTCTTC
size: many; V: TRBV4-1; J: TRBJ2-7; D: TRBD2; CDR3: CASSRSLLYGTRGEQYF; DNA: TGCGCCAGCAGCCGCTCTTTGCTCTATGGGACTAGGGGCGAGCAGTACTTC
size: few; V: TRBV7-9; J: TRBJ2-1; D: -; CDR3: CASRAGKDEQFF; DNA: TGTGCCAGCAGGGCCGGGAAGGATGAGCAGTTCTTC
size: few; V: TRBV27; J: TRBJ2-1; D: TRBD2; CDR3: CASSATSGTNEQFF; DNA: TGTGCCAGCAGCGCCACTAGCGGGACGAATGAGCAGTTCTTC
size: many; V: TRBV6-6; J: TRBJ1-1; D: -; CDR3: CASNQMTGEAFF; DNA: TGTGCCAGCAATCAGATGACAGGTGAAGCTTTCTTT
size: many; V: TRBV18; J: TRBJ2-7; D: TRBD1; CDR3: CASSPGTGPYEQYF; DNA: TGTGCCAGCTCACCCGGGACAGGGCCCTACGAGCAGTACTTC
size: many; V: TRBV6-1; J: TRBJ1-1; D: TRBD1; CDR3: CASNRGWGQGINEAFF; DNA: TGTGCCAGCAACCGGGGCTGGGGACAGGGGATTAATGAAGCTTTCTTT
size: many; V: TRBV6-1; J: TRBJ1-3; D: -; CDR3: CASSEGIFASGGNTIYF; DNA: TGTGCCAGCAGTGAGGGGATTTTTGCGTCTGGCGGAAACACCATATATTTT
size: many; V: TRBV11-2; J: TRBJ2-2; D: TRBD2; CDR3: CASNPTSGSTGELFF; DNA: TGTGCCAGCAACCCGACTAGCGGTTCCACCGGGGAGCTGTTTTTT
size: -; V: TRBV7-2; J: TRBJ2-1; D: -; CDR3: CASSLAVVEQFF; DNA: TGTGCCAGCAGCTTAGCGGTAGTCGAGCAGTTCTTC
size: -; V: TRBV7-2; J: TRBJ1-1; D: TRBD1; CDR3: CASSPQTGGTAFF; DNA: TGTGCCAGCAGCCCTCAGACAGGGGGTACAGCTTTCTTT
size: many; V: TRBV2; J: TRBJ1-3; D: -; CDR3: CASSPWSAAGNTIYF; DNA: TGTGCCAGCAGCCCTTGGTCCGCGGCGGGAAACACCATATATTTT
size: -; V: TRBV2; J: TRBJ2-5; D: -; CDR3: CASSELAASGETQYF; DNA: TGTGCCAGCAGTGAACTAGCTGCGTCAGGAGAGACCCAGTACTTC
size: many; V: TRBV5-1; J: TRBJ1-5; D: -; CDR3: CASSLLGDQPQHF; DNA: TGCGCCAGCAGCTTGTTGGGGGATCAGCCCCAGCATTTT
size: many; V: TRBV20-1; J: TRBJ1-4; D: -; CDR3: CSAREGRGGEKLFF; DNA: TGCAGTGCTAGAGAGGGTAGGGGAGGCGAAAAACTGTTTTTT
size: many; V: TRBV5-1; J: TRBJ1-6; D: -; CDR3: CASSLTASLWDSPLHF; DNA: TGCGCCAGCAGCTTGACAGCGTCCCTGTGGGATTCACCCCTCCACTTT
size: few; V: TRBV3-1; J: TRBJ2-3; D: TRBD2; CDR3: CASSPTSSRTDTQYF; DNA: TGTGCCAGCAGCCCGACTAGCTCTCGCACAGATACGCAGTATTTT
size: many; V: TRBV6-5; J: TRBJ1-6; D: TRBD1; CDR3: CASSYQDRGALNSPLHF; DNA: TGTGCCAGCAGTTACCAGGACAGGGGGGCCCTAAATTCACCCCTCCACTTT
size: many; V: TRBV28; J: TRBJ1-4; D: -; CDR3: CASRADAVEKLFF; DNA: TGTGCCAGCAGGGCGGACGCCGTCGAAAAACTGTTTTTT
size: -; V: TRBV5-1; J: TRBJ2-7; D: -; CDR3: CASSPGATGFSYEQYF; DNA: TGCGCCAGCAGCCCCGGTGCAACAGGTTTCTCCTACGAGCAGTACTTC
size: many; V: TRBV20-1; J: TRBJ1-1; D: -; CDR3: CSARGNTEAFF; DNA: TGCAGTGCTAGAGGGAACACTGAAGCTTTCTTT
size: many; V: TRBV27; J: TRBJ2-3; D: -; CDR3: CASSFYAGLRDTQYF; DNA: TGTGCCAGCAGTTTTTACGCGGGATTGAGGGATACGCAGTATTTT
size: few; V: TRBV5-1; J: TRBJ1-4; D: -; CDR3: CASTALQNWMGLFF; DNA: TGCGCCAGCACCGCGTTGCAAAATTGGATGGGACTGTTTTTT
size: many; V: TRBV29-1; J: TRBJ1-2; D: -; CDR3: CSVEGNRDDYGYTF; DNA: TGCAGCGTTGAAGGGAACAGAGATGACTATGGCTACACCTTC
size: many; V: TRBV5-1; J: TRBJ2-1; D: TRBD2; CDR3: CASSLELAGDQFF; DNA: TGCGCCAGCAGCTTGGAACTAGCGGGAGATCAGTTCTTC
size: few; V: TRBV5-1; J: TRBJ2-1; D: TRBD2; CDR3: CASSPVGLAGNEQFF; DNA: TGCGCCAGCAGCCCCGTCGGACTAGCGGGCAATGAGCAGTTCTTC
size: many; V: TRBV7-2; J: TRBJ2-1; D: -; CDR3: CASAPDDSYNEQFF; DNA: TGTGCCAGCGCCCCCGATGACTCCTACAATGAGCAGTTCTTC
size: many; V: TRBV6-5; J: TRBJ1-2; D: -; CDR3: CASRPRRFSQGRYTF; DNA: TGTGCCAGCAGACCCCGGAGATTCAGTCAGGGTCGCTACACCTTC
size: many; V: TRBV3-1; J: TRBJ1-5; D: -; CDR3: CASSQDRNQPQHF; DNA: TGTGCCAGCAGCCAGGACCGAAATCAGCCCCAGCATTTT
size: many; V: TRBV10-3; J: TRBJ2-5; D: TRBD2; CDR3: CAIGSSGGQETQYF; DNA: TGTGCCATCGGCTCTAGCGGGGGCCAAGAGACCCAGTACTTC
size: many; V: TRBV11-2; J: TRBJ2-5; D: TRBD2; CDR3: CASSPSGRYPETQYF; DNA: TGTGCCAGCAGCCCAAGCGGGAGGTACCCAGAGACCCAGTACTTC
size: many; V: TRBV21-1; J: TRBJ1-5; D: -; CDR3: CASAVVGGTGINQPQHF; DNA: TGTGCCAGCGCTGTAGTCGGTGGGACAGGGATTAATCAGCCCCAGCATTTT
size: many; V: TRBV20-1; J: TRBJ1-1; D: -; CDR3: CSARDDTNTEAFF; DNA: TGCAGTGCTAGGGACGACACAAACACTGAAGCTTTCTTT
size: -; V: TRBV29-1; J: TRBJ1-4; D: -; CDR3: CSGGDRNEKLFF; DNA: TGCAGCGGGGGGGACCGTAATGAAAAACTGTTTTTT
size: many; V: TRBV2; J: TRBJ2-4; D: -; CDR3: CASSRTLAKNIQYF; DNA: TGTGCCAGCAGTCGGACACTAGCCAAAAACATTCAGTACTTC